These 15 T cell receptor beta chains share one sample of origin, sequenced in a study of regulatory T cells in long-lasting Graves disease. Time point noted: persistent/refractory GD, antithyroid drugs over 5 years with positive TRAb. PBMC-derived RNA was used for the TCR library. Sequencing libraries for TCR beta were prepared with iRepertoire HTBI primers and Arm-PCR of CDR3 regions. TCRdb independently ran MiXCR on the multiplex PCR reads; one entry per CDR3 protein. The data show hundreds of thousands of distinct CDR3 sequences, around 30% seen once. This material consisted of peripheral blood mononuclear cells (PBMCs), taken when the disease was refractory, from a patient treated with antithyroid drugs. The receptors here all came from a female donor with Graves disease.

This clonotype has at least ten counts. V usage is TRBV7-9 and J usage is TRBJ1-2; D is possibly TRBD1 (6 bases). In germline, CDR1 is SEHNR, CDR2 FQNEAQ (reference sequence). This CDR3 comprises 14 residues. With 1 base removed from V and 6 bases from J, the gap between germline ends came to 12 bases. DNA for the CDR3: TGTGCCAGCAGCTTAGTCAGGGGTAATGATGGCTACACCTTC. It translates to CASSLVRGNDGYTF.

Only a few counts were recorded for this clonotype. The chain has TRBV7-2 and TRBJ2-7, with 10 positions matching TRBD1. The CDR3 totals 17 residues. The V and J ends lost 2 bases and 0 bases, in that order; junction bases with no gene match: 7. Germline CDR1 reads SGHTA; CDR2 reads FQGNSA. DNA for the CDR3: TGTGCCAGCAGCTTATTTATAGGACAGGGGGACTCCTACGAGCAGTACTTC. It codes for CASSLFIGQGDSYEQYF.

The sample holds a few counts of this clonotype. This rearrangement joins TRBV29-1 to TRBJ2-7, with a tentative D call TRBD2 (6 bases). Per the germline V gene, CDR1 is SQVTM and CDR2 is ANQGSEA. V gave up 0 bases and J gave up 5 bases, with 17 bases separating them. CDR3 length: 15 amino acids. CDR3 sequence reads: CSVEDRGDQNHEQYF. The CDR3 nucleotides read TGCAGCGTTGAAGATCGCGGGGACCAAAACCACGAGCAGTACTTC.

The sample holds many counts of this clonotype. CDR3 in amino acids: CASSLGARAYNQPQHF. The CDR3 DNA reads TGTGCCAGCAGCTTAGGGGCCAGGGCCTACAATCAGCCCCAGCATTTT. The rearrangement uses TRBV11-2 and TRBJ1-5; possible D gene TRBD1, 5 bases. Per germline, CDR1 SGHAT and CDR2 FQNNGV. Trimming removed 1 base at V and 3 bases at J, with 13 bases between. This CDR3 has 16 amino acids.

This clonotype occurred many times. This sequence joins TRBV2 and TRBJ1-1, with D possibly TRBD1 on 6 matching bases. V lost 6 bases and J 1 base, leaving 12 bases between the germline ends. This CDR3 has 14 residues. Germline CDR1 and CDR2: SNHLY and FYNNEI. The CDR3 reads CASRQTGRNTEAFF. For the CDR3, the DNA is TGTGCCAGCAGGCAGACAGGCCGGAACACTGAAGCTTTCTTT.

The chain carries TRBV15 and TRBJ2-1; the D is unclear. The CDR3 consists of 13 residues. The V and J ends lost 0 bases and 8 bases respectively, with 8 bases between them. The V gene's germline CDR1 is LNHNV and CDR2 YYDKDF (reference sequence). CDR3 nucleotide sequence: TGTGCCACCAGCAGAGAAGTCGGCTATGAGCAGTTCTTC. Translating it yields CATSREVGYEQFF.

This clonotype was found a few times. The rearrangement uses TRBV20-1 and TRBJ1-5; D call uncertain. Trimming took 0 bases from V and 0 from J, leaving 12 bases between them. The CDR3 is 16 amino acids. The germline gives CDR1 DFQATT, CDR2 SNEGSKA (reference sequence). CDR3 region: CSARDQVSYSNQPQHF. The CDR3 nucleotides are TGCAGTGCTAGAGATCAAGTCAGCTATAGCAATCAGCCCCAGCATTTT.

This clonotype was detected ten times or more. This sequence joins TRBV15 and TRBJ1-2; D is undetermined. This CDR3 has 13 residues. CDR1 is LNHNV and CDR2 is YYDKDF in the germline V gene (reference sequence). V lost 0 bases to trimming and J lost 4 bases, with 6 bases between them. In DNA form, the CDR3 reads TGTGCCACCAGCAGAGAGACTGGCTATGGCTACACCTTC. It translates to CATSRETGYGYTF.

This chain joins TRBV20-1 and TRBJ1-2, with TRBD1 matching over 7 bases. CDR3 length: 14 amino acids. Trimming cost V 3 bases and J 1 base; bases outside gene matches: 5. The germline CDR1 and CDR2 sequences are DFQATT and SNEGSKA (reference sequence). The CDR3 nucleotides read TGCAGTGCTAGGGCAAGGGGGCTTAACTATGGCTACACCTTC. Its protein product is CSARARGLNYGYTF.

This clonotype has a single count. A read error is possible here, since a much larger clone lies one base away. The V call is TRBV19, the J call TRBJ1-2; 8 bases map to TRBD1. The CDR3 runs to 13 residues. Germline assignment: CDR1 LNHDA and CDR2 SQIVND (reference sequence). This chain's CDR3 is CASSTGQGFGCTF. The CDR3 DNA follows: TGTGCCAGTAGTACCGGACAGGGATTTGGCTGCACCTTC.

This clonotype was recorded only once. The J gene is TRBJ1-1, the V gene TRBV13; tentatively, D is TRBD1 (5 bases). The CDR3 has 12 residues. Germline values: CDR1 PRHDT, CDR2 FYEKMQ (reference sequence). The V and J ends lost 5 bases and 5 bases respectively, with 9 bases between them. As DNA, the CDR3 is TGTGCCAGCAGCGGGGGAAAAACTGAAGCTTTCTTT. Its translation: CASSGGKTEAFF.

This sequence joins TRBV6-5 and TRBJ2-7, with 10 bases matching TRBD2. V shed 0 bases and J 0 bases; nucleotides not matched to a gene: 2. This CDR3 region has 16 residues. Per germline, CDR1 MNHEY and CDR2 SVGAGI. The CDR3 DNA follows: TGTGCCAGCAGTTACTCCCCTAGCGGGAGCTCCTACGAGCAGTACTTC. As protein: CASSYSPSGSSYEQYF.

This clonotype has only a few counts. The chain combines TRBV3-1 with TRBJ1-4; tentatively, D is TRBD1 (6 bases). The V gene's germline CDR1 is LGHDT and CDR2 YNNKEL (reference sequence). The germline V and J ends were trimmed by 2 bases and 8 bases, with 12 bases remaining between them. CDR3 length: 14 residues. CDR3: CASSQQGLEEKLFF. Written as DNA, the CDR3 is TGTGCCAGCAGCCAACAGGGGCTAGAGGAAAAACTGTTTTTT.

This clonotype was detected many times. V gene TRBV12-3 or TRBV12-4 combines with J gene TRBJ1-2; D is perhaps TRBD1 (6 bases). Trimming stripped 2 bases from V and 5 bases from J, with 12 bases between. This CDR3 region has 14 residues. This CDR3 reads CASSLSGARYGYTF. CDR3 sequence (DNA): TGTGCCAGCAGTTTATCAGGGGCGCGATATGGCTACACCTTC.

CDR3 in DNA: TGTGCCAGCAGTTACTTGACAGGGAGTGACTATGGCTACACCTTC. Amino acid sequence: CASSYLTGSDYGYTF. The chain has TRBV6-5 and TRBJ1-2; 7 bases are a match to TRBD1. Germline CDR1 and CDR2: MNHEY and SVGAGI. This CDR3 region has 15 residues. Losses at the gene ends were 1 base for V and 3 bases for J; bases not matched to a gene: 5.